Listed below are T cell receptor beta chains from one sample, sequenced in a study of T cells after yellow fever vaccination. TCRdb independently ran MiXCR on the 5' RACE reads; one entry per CDR3 protein. The sample has approximately 550,000 distinct CDR3 sequences, about 14% seen once. The source material was PBMCs, sampled on the day of the yellow fever booster vaccination. The receptors originated from a man younger than 45 who received the YFV17D yellow fever vaccine. Each CDR3 is given without its conserved first and last residue. The order of the fields is D gene, V gene, clone size, CDR3 protein. A D gene is named only where the DNA matches it firmly. Clone size is not always given. Where it is, it says once, few, many or a class for expanded clones.

.,TRBV12-5,many,ASGLVGYTQY
.,TRBV20-1,few,SARTTGFGNYGYT
.,TRBV6-2/TRBV6-3,few,ASETGPGANVLT
.,TRBV18,.,ASSPEKNYGYT
.,TRBV6-5,few,ASSYSVTGNTIY
TRBD2,TRBV4-2,.,ASSQRLSKVEREGPNTGELF
.,TRBV20-1,.,SASPTYNSPLH
.,TRBV6-2/TRBV6-3,once,ASSYGVRQVAKNIQY
.,TRBV15,.,ATSDRGGGNTIY
.,TRBV4-3,.,ASSQELGRSETQY
.,TRBV5-1,.,ASSLSEATNEKLF
.,TRBV12-3/TRBV12-4,.,ASSPWRDQQTQY